The 8 T cell receptor beta chains presented below share a single source sample, sequenced in a study of T cell responses to AZD1222 COVID-19 vaccine. Libraries were prepared by immunoSEQ multiplex PCR; TCRdb keeps only in-frame clonotypes and omits some of them. The sample contains fewer than 150,000 clones, 75% to 95% of which appear only once. The starting material was peripheral blood, obtained on day 0 of AZD1222 vaccination. The receptors were gathered from an adult in good health.

J is TRBJ1-3 and V is TRBV6-6, with D tentatively TRBD1 (5 bases). From germline, CDR1 is MNHNY and CDR2 SVGAGI (reference sequence). V was pared by 10 bases and J by 4 bases, with 17 bases between. There are 14 residues in the CDR3. CDR3 loop: CATLPQGFGNTIYF. CDR3 nucleotide sequence: TGTGCCACCCTCCCCCAGGGTTTCGGAAACACCATATATTTT.

The V call is TRBV5-1, the J call TRBJ1-4, with D perhaps matching TRBD1 (5 bases). Trimming pared 0 bases from V and 4 bases from J, leaving 13 bases between. Germline CDR1 and CDR2: SGHRS and YFSETQ. This CDR3 has 16 residues. CDR3 loop: CASSLARGSDNEKLFF. CDR3 nucleotide sequence: TGCGCCAGCAGCTTGGCTAGGGGCAGCGATAATGAAAAACTGTTTTTT.

The V gene is TRBV5-1, the J gene TRBJ2-6, with TRBD1 matching 7 bases. The CDR3 sequence is 19 residues long. The germline CDR1 and CDR2 sequences are SGHRS and YFSETQ. Trimming cost V 2 bases and J 0 bases; bases outside gene matches: 11. The CDR3 spells CASSFLPGTASSGANVLTF. The DNA of the CDR3 is TGCGCCAGCAGCTTTCTTCCCGGGACAGCGAGCTCTGGGGCCAACGTCCTGACTTTC.

This clone was seen a handful of times. This CDR3 reads CASSPGTSRYVGYTF. CDR3 sequence (DNA): TGTGCCAGCAGCCCCGGGACGTCCCGGTACGTAGGCTACACCTTC. The chain has TRBV7-2 and TRBJ1-2; maybe TRBD1 (5 bases). This CDR3 is built from 15 residues. Germline assignment: CDR1 SGHTA and CDR2 FQGNSA. V was cut by 5 bases and J by 8 bases, with 21 bases left in between.

In the case of this clone: One end of the junction fails to match germline, which may point to a read error. V usage is TRBV7-7 and J usage is TRBJ1-2, with TRBD1 matching 9 bases. Germline V gives CDR1 SSHAT, CDR2 FNYEAQ (reference sequence). This CDR3 has 16 residues. This CDR3 is CASSPLGTGLDYGYTF. CDR3 coding DNA: TGTGCTAGCAGCCCCCTGGGGACAGGGTTGGACTATGGCTACACCTTC.

V and J are TRBV27 and TRBJ2-2, with 7 bases identical to TRBD2. This CDR3 comprises 17 residues. The J segment lost 5 bases and the V segment lost 0 bases, leaving 9 bases of the junction unmatched. The germline CDR1 and CDR2 sequences are MNHEY and SMNVEV (reference sequence). Here the CDR3 reads CASSLSFGGRGTGELFF. In DNA, the CDR3 is TGTGCCAGCAGTTTATCGTTTGGCGGGAGAGGGACCGGGGAGCTGTTTTTT.

This chain connects TRBV6-1 to TRBJ1-2; D remains unclear. In germline, CDR1 is MNHNS, CDR2 SASEGT. The V end lost 3 bases, the J end lost 3 bases, and 8 bases lay between the germline ends. The CDR3 is 13 residues long. The DNA for the CDR3 is TGTGCCAGCAGTGAGAGCTTACACTATGGCTACACCTTC. Its protein product is CASSESLHYGYTF.

The chain employs TRBV5-1 and TRBJ2-7; D call uncertain. Trimming stripped 0 bases from V and 0 bases from J, with 10 bases between. CDR1 SGHRS and CDR2 YFSETQ come from the germline V gene. The CDR3 runs 15 residues. This CDR3 is CASSLDPAYSYEQYF. The CDR3 nucleotides read TGCGCCAGCAGCTTGGATCCAGCATACTCCTACGAGCAGTACTTC. The full variable domain, completed using reference TRBV5-1 and TRBJ2-7, is KAGVTQTPRYLIKTRGQQVTLSCSPISGHRSVSWYQQTPGQGLQFLFEYFSETQRNKGNFPGRFSGRQFSNSRSEMNVSTLELGDSALYLCASSLDPAYSYEQYFGPGTRLTVT.